The 5 T cell receptor beta chains below all came from one sample that was sequenced in a study of T-cell reconstitution after alpha-beta-depleted transplantation in children (dated by TCRdb to about 2016). Receptor amplification or capture employed PCR. The reads were generated on an Illumina HiSeq 2500. To normalize quantification of the TCRbeta repertoire, the TCR libraries were built with molecular barcoding that relied on unique molecular identifiers. Starting from the raw public reads, TCRdb applied fastp trimming at Q25, assembled clones with MiXCR and retained in-frame beta chains. Duplicate CDR3 protein sequences are folded into a single record with the most common DNA and genes. The sample yields 440,000 or so distinct CDR3 sequences; approximately 10% were counted once. About 5% of the sample lies in the top ten. The source was PBMCs from the stem cell graft donor, collected from the stem cell graft. The receptors here all came from a human donor who donated a stem cell graft to a child with acute myeloid leukemia.

In this sample, this clonotype turned up a few times. The gene calls are TRBV5-5 and TRBJ2-3; TRBD1 or TRBD2 may be the D gene (5 bases each). Between the trimmed V and J ends, which lost 6 bases and 1 base, there was a span of 18 bases. This CDR3 has 16 amino acids. Germline CDR1 reads SGHKS; CDR2 reads YYEKEE (reference sequence). The DNA for the CDR3 is TGTGCCAGCACCCCATTAGGGGCGGGTGGCACAGATACGCAGTATTTT. This codes for CASTPLGAGGTDTQYF.

This clonotype occurred a few times. Sequence at one end of the junction differs from germline and may be a read error. The chain recombines TRBV7-7 with TRBJ2-5; 8 bases agree with TRBD2. There are 16 residues in the CDR3. CDR1 is SSHAT and CDR2 is FNYEAQ in the germline V gene (reference sequence). The CDR3 DNA reads as TGTGCTAGCAGCCAAATACCCTTAGCGGGACAAGAGACCCAGTACTTC. Translating it yields CASSQIPLAGQETQYF.

This clonotype has just a few counts. J is TRBJ2-1 and V is TRBV10-3; 12 nucleotides align to TRBD2. Germline CDR1 reads ENHRY; CDR2 reads SYGVKD. CDR3 size: 15 residues. Trimming took 3 bases from V and 8 from J; bases not matched to a gene: 5. The CDR3 DNA follows: TGTGCCATCAGTGATAAACTAGCGGGGGGTGATGAGCAGTTCTTC. This sequence encodes CAISDKLAGGDEQFF.

The chain links TRBV7-2 to TRBJ2-5; the match to TRBD2 covers 11 bases. The V segment lost 0 bases and the J segment 5 bases; nucleotides outside the gene matches: 5. This CDR3 is 16 amino acids long. Germline V gene sequence: CDR1 SGHTA, CDR2 FQGNSA. In nucleotides, the CDR3 is TGTGCCAGCAGCTTAGCTAGCGGGGGGGCCATGGAGACCCAGTACTTC. It encodes CASSLASGGAMETQYF.

In its sample, this clonotype was seen a few times. CDR3 bases: TGCGCCAGCAGGGACAGGGACACAGATACGCAGTATTTT. It codes for CASRDRDTDTQYF. The chain links TRBV5-1 to TRBJ2-3; TRBD1 matches 8 bases. Germline trimming cut 5 bases from V and 2 bases from J; bases unmatched to any gene: 1. From germline, CDR1 is SGHRS and CDR2 YFSETQ. CDR3 size: 13 residues.